The 4 T cell receptor beta chains below were found in one sample sequenced in a study of blood T cell repertoires in COVID-19. TCRdb's copy holds only in-frame clones and misses some; the assay was immunoSEQ multiplex PCR. The sample includes about 110,000 clones, over 65% seen only once; the top ten take less than 2%. The sample taken for sequencing was peripheral blood. These receptors were collected from a woman in her 40s with acute or convalescent COVID-19.

This rearrangement joins TRBV7-2 to TRBJ2-2, with 12 bases lining up with TRBD2. J was trimmed by 2 bases and V by 5 bases; bases with no gene match: 3. Germline assignment: CDR1 SGHTA and CDR2 FQGNSA. CDR3 length: 16 amino acids. The CDR3, as DNA: TGTGCCAGCAGCAGACTAGCGGGGGCAAACACCGGGGAGCTGTTTTTT. Its protein is CASSRLAGANTGELFF.

This clone was found once. The chain employs TRBV3-1 (or the pseudogene TRBV3-2) and TRBJ2-3, with D possibly matching TRBD1 (6 bases). Germline V CDR1 and CDR2: LGHDT, YNNKEL (reference sequence). The CDR3 has 14 residues. Trimming cost V 0 bases and J 8 bases, with 12 bases left between them. This CDR3 is CASSQDRTVPTQYF. CDR3 sequence (DNA): TGTGCCAGCAGCCAAGACCGGACAGTCCCTACGCAGTATTTT.

The chain joins TRBV28 to TRBJ1-4; D unclear. V was clipped by 1 base and J by 8 bases, with 11 bases between them. Looked up from germline, CDR1 is MDHEN and CDR2 is SYDVKM. This CDR3 has 14 amino acids. CDR3 in amino acids: CASSLFSRVEKLFF. The DNA of the CDR3 is TGTGCCAGCAGTTTATTTTCTCGGGTCGAAAAACTGTTTTTT.

This clone was observed a handful of times. The V and J genes are TRBV19 and TRBJ2-1, with TRBD1 as a possible D gene (6 bases). V lost 1 base, J lost 9 bases, and 16 bases lay in between. Germline V gene data show CDR1 as LNHDA and CDR2 as SQIVND (reference sequence). The CDR3 totals 15 residues. CDR3 sequence: CASSIGQVGKGEQFF. CDR3 nucleotide sequence: TGTGCCAGTAGTATAGGACAGGTCGGGAAAGGTGAGCAGTTCTTC.